This is a list of T cell receptor beta chains from one sample in a study of T cells in Graves' hyperthyroidism and ophthalmopathy. TCRdb independently ran MiXCR on the multiplex PCR reads; one entry per CDR3 protein. The sample lists approximately 210,000 distinct CDR3 sequences; roughly 17% were seen once. Sequencing was performed on blood. These receptors all stem from a man aged 50-59 years with Graves' hyperthyroidism. The CDR3 runs from the conserved cysteine through the conserved F or W. Clone size is given for some rows only: seen once, a few or many times, or a class if the clone is expanded.

V gene	clone size	J gene	CDR3 protein
TRBV7-3	few	TRBJ2-3	CASSKQGRTDTQYF
TRBV11-3	few	TRBJ2-7	CASSLEPEGISYEQYF
TRBV4-1	many	TRBJ2-3	CASSLAWGSTDTQYF
TRBV5-1	many	TRBJ2-3	CASSPTLQGGADTQYF
TRBV28	many	TRBJ2-1	CASSHLAGVGEQFF
TRBV5-1	few	TRBJ1-3	CASSSQGAFGNTIYF
TRBV5-1	many	TRBJ2-2	CASSLGDVGGELFF
TRBV19	NA	TRBJ1-2	CASSTDRDRGYTF
TRBV20-1	many	TRBJ1-5	CSAREQGVQPQHF
TRBV28	once	TRBJ1-2	CASSFTAWWEQGALGYTF
TRBV29-1	few	TRBJ2-7	CSASSDGYEQYF
TRBV29-1	few	TRBJ2-2	CSVGVTGELFF
TRBV5-1	NA	TRBJ2-6	CASSLGQAHTGANVLTF
TRBV11-2	many	TRBJ2-2	CASRPILNTGELFF
TRBV7-2	many	TRBJ2-3	CASRLGLTDTQYF
TRBV28	many	TRBJ2-3	CASSLGAVTDTQYF
TRBV14	many	TRBJ1-1	CASSLGPLGNTEAFF